These T cell receptor beta chains were read from a single sample in a study of radiotherapy plus CTLA-4 blockade in lung cancer. Assay used: immunoSEQ multiplex PCR; TCRdb lists only in-frame clones, some missing. This sample carries 45,000 or so clones, about three quarters of them seen once, and the ten largest clones take around 3.3%. Sequenced here: peripheral blood, sampled from a patient treated with radiotherapy plus ipilimumab. Receptors originate from a human donor with non-small cell lung cancer who had a complete response to radiotherapy plus ipilimumab. Both conserved end residues are part of each CDR3. A D gene is named only where the DNA matches it firmly. Clone size is shown for a subset of rows, as once, few, many or a class of expanded clone.

.,TRBJ2-4,.,TRBV28,CASSSDRGIGSGSWNIQYF,TGTGCCAGCAGTTCCGACAGGGGGATCGGTAGCGGGAGTTGGAACATTCAGTACTTC
TRBD2,TRBJ2-1,.,TRBV28,CASSLGGLAGAARSYNEQFF,TGTGCCAGCAGTTTGGGCGGACTAGCGGGAGCCGCGAGATCTTACAATGAGCAGTTCTTC
.,TRBJ2-2,.,TRBV5-4,CASSLARGTGELFF,TGTGCCAGCAGCTTGGCTAGGGGGACCGGGGAGCTGTTTTTT
.,TRBJ1-2,.,TRBV30,CAWRRFNGYTF,TGTGCCTGGAGGAGGTTTAATGGCTACACCTTC
.,TRBJ1-5,once,TRBV15,CATKGPTGWGYSNQPQHF,TGTGCCACCAAGGGACCGACAGGCTGGGGGTATAGCAATCAGCCCCAGCATTTT
TRBD1,TRBJ2-1,.,TRBV5-6,CASSLKQGAYNEQFF,TGTGCCAGCAGCTTGAAGCAGGGGGCCTACAATGAGCAGTTCTTC
.,TRBJ2-2,.,TRBV18,CASSPSSYTGELFF,TGTGCCAGCTCCCCGTCCTCGTACACCGGGGAGCTGTTTTTT
.,TRBJ2-7,.,TRBV6-5,CASSYSAHRLSYEQYF,TGTGCCAGCAGTTACTCGGCGCACAGGCTATCCTACGAGCAGTACTTC
.,TRBJ1-5,few,TRBV6-6,CASSYNTGSNQPQHF,TGTGCCAGCAGTTACAACACAGGGAGTAATCAGCCCCAGCATTTT
TRBD2,TRBJ2-2,.,TRBV7-2,CASSPRTSVLGELFF,TGTGCCAGCAGCCCTCGGACTAGCGTGCTCGGGGAGCTGTTTTTT
TRBD1,TRBJ1-1,few,TRBV4-1,CASSQIQGATEAFF,TGCGCCAGCAGCCAGATACAGGGGGCCACTGAAGCTTTCTTT
.,TRBJ2-7,.,TRBV18,CASSKDRGDYYEQYF,TGTGCCAGCTCAAAGGACAGAGGAGATTACTACGAGCAGTACTTC
.,TRBJ1-6,.,TRBV12-5,CASGLVLGSGAHSPLHF,TGTGCTAGTGGTTTGGTACTTGGATCAGGGGCTCATTCACCCCTCCACTTT
.,TRBJ2-1,.,TRBV9,CASSVASGDVYNEQFF,TGTGCCAGCAGCGTCGCTTCGGGAGACGTCTACAATGAGCAGTTCTTC
.,TRBJ2-3,.,TRBV6-4,CASSDSAGATDTQYF,TGTGCCAGCAGTGACTCGGCGGGGGCCACAGATACGCAGTATTTT
.,TRBJ2-7,.,TRBV7-9,CASSLTAGDYEQYF,TGTGCCAGCAGCTTAACCGCAGGCGATTACGAGCAGTACTTC
TRBD1,TRBJ2-7,.,TRBV6-1,CASSITGTGSLEQYF,TGTGCCAGCAGTATAACCGGGACAGGGTCCCTCGAGCAGTACTTC
TRBD2,TRBJ2-7,.,TRBV28,CASRASGSNPEQYF,TGTGCCAGCAGAGCTAGCGGGAGTAACCCCGAGCAGTACTTC
.,TRBJ2-7,once,TRBV4-1,CASSQADSFSYEQYF,TGCGCCAGCAGCCAAGCCGACAGCTTCTCCTACGAGCAGTACTTC
TRBD1,TRBJ2-5,.,TRBV5-4,CASSRDSQQETQYF,TGTGCCAGCAGCCGGGACAGCCAACAAGAGACCCAGTACTTC
.,TRBJ2-3,.,TRBV2,CASRGLRLGTDTQYF,TGTGCCAGCAGGGGCCTGAGATTGGGCACAGATACGCAGTATTTT
.,TRBJ1-2,.,TRBV9,CASSVGPDSNYGYTF,TGTGCCAGCAGCGTAGGACCCGACAGTAACTATGGCTACACCTTC
TRBD1,TRBJ1-6,.,TRBV7-2,CASSWAGTGNSPLHF,TGTGCCAGCAGCTGGGCCGGGACAGGGAATTCACCCCTCCACTTT
.,TRBJ1-5,few,TRBV5-1,CASSTGSNQPQHF,TGCGCCAGCAGCACAGGAAGCAATCAGCCCCAGCATTTT
.,TRBJ2-2,few,TRBV28,CASSRDTGELFF,TGTGCCAGCAGTCGGGACACCGGGGAGCTGTTTTTT
TRBD1,TRBJ1-2,.,TRBV25-1,CASSGGQGINYGYTF,TGTGCCAGCAGTGGGGGACAGGGTATTAACTATGGCTACACCTTC
TRBD1,TRBJ1-4,once,TRBV7-9,CASSLVGGGEKLFF,TGTGCCAGCAGCTTAGTAGGGGGCGGCGAAAAACTGTTTTTT
.,TRBJ2-1,.,TRBV4-3,CASSQNPVTTNDNEQFF,TGCGCCAGCAGCCAAAATCCTGTGACTACGAATGACAATGAGCAGTTCTTC
.,TRBJ1-1,.,TRBV27,CASSYRIRVGEAFF,TGTGCCAGCAGTTATCGTATCCGGGTCGGTGAAGCTTTCTTT
TRBD1,TRBJ1-5,.,TRBV6-5,CASSSGTANQPQHF,TGTGCCAGCAGCTCCGGGACAGCTAATCAGCCCCAGCATTTT
.,TRBJ2-7,.,TRBV7-9,CASSISYEQYF,TGTGCCAGCAGCATCAGCTACGAGCAGTACTTC
TRBD1,TRBJ1-5,.,TRBV6-5,CASRNDRDGQPQHF,TGTGCCAGCAGAAACGACAGGGACGGGCAGCCCCAGCATTTT
TRBD1,TRBJ1-2,.,TRBV7-8,CASSSPGQGFFGYTF,TGTGCCAGCAGCTCACCGGGACAGGGATTTTTTGGCTACACCTTC
TRBD1,TRBJ1-2,few,TRBV5-6,CASSRTGSTNYGYTF,TGTGCCAGCAGCCGGACAGGCTCTACTAACTATGGCTACACCTTC
TRBD1,TRBJ2-2,few,TRBV12-5,CASGLARGTPGTGELFF,TGTGCTAGTGGTTTGGCCAGGGGGACCCCTGGCACCGGGGAGCTGTTTTTT